Following are 10 T cell receptor beta chains from one sample sequenced in a study of shared clonotypes between healthy human individuals. Profiling relied on immunoSEQ multiplex PCR, and the TCRdb table lists in-frame clones only, not all of them. The sample has some 790,000 clones, about two thirds seen once. The sample comprised memory CD4+ T cells sorted from blood. Documented subset: CD45RA-negative fraction. The receptors derive from a woman aged 25 to 39 in good health.

The rearrangement joins TRBV10-3 to TRBJ2-1; TRBD1 matches at 9 bases. The trim removed 5 bases at V and 3 bases at J, leaving 5 bases unmatched. The germline V gene encodes CDR1 ENHRY and CDR2 SYGVKD. The CDR3 loop spans 15 amino acids. The CDR3 sequence is CAISNRDRDYNEQFF. In nucleotides, the CDR3 is TGTGCCATCAGTAATCGGGACAGGGACTACAATGAGCAGTTCTTC.

This chain connects TRBV28 to TRBJ2-7, with D possibly matching TRBD1 (6 bases). Germline CDR1 is MDHEN and CDR2 is SYDVKM. The ends were cut back, 7 bases at V and 5 bases at J, with 24 bases in the middle. This CDR3 has 16 amino acids. Here the CDR3 reads CASNKVSSGTKNEQYF. CDR3 DNA: TGTGCCAGCAACAAGGTTTCTTCAGGGACAAAAAACGAGCAGTACTTC.

The chain carries TRBV28 and TRBJ1-5; 7 bases fit TRBD1. Germline-derived CDR1 and CDR2 are MDHEN and SYDVKM. V lost 8 bases and J lost 3; bases outside the gene matches: 7. This CDR3 has 14 amino acids. The CDR3 nucleotides read TGTGCCAGCCACCCGGGACAGAACAATCAGCCCCAGCATTTT. Protein sequence: CASHPGQNNQPQHF.

The chain joins TRBV10-3 to TRBJ2-3; D uncertain. Germline lookup yields CDR1 ENHRY and CDR2 SYGVKD. The germline V and J ends were trimmed by 11 bases and 0 bases, with 12 bases remaining between them. The CDR3 consists of 13 residues. The CDR3 region is CARNPVSTDTQYF. CDR3 in DNA: TGTGCCCGTAATCCGGTCAGCACAGATACGCAGTATTTT.

The chain joins TRBV19 to TRBJ2-5; possible D gene TRBD2, 5 bases. The CDR3 covers 19 residues. Germline loops: CDR1 LNHDA, CDR2 SQIVND (reference sequence). V lost 5 bases and J lost 7, with 32 bases in between. CDR3 sequence (DNA): TGTGCCAGTAGTCGCTCCCGGAGGTCCCTTGGTCTTAAAACGGGGACCCAGTACTTC. Translation gives CASSRSRRSLGLKTGTQYF.

This clone was counted ten times or more. J is TRBJ2-3 and V is TRBV28; 10 bases fit TRBD2. V lost 1 base, J lost 4 bases, and 14 bases stayed unmatched. CDR1 and CDR2 from the germline V gene are MDHEN and SYDVKM. The CDR3 length is 19 residues. CDR3 DNA sequence: TGTGCCAGCAGTTTATTCAGGCCATCTAGCGGGAGATCGTCAGATACGCAGTATTTT. Translated, it gives CASSLFRPSSGRSSDTQYF.

This clone was counted between two and nine times. The chain uses TRBV11-1 and TRBJ2-7; either TRBD1 or TRBD2 may supply D (5 bases each). The CDR3 length is 12 residues. Germline CDR1 reads SGHAT; CDR2 reads FQDESV (reference sequence). V shed 5 bases and J shed 5 bases, with 10 bases lying between them. The DNA for the CDR3 is TGTGCCAGCAGCCAGGGACCTAACGAGCAGTACTTC. Protein sequence: CASSQGPNEQYF.

This clone was seen only a few times. The V call is TRBV18, the J call TRBJ2-2; D is undetermined. V lost 4 bases to trimming and J lost 2 bases, with 11 bases between them. The germline V gene encodes CDR1 KGHSH and CDR2 LQKENI. This CDR3 is 15 amino acids long. The CDR3 sequence: CASSLKEPNTGELFF. As DNA, the CDR3 is TGTGCCAGCTCACTAAAGGAACCTAACACCGGGGAGCTGTTTTTT.

J is TRBJ1-1 and V is TRBV30, with a tentative D call TRBD1 (6 bases). Germline lookup yields CDR1 GTSNPN and CDR2 SVGIG (reference sequence). The length of the CDR3 is 13 residues. V was pared by 5 bases and J by 4 bases, with 14 bases between. The CDR3 loop reads CAWGAQGSTEAFF. The CDR3 region has the DNA TGTGCCTGGGGGGCCCAGGGGTCCACTGAAGCTTTCTTT.

This sequence joins TRBV30 and TRBJ1-1; D gene ambiguous. This CDR3 has 14 residues. Germline V CDR1 and CDR2: GTSNPN, SVGIG (reference sequence). Trimming took 2 bases from V and 0 from J, leaving 10 bases between them. CDR3 protein: CAWSLTPMNTEAFF. The CDR3 nucleotides read TGTGCCTGGAGTTTGACTCCCATGAACACTGAAGCTTTCTTT.